The T cell receptor beta chain under discussion was sequenced for a study of CD8 T cells in Susac syndrome. Looked up from germline, CDR1 is LGHDT and CDR2 is YNNKEL (reference sequence). V was trimmed by 0 bases and J by 0 bases, leaving 9 bases between them. The CDR3 covers 15 residues. Random hexamers served to reverse transcribe roughly 0.5 to 1 ug RNA. Across 54 Vbeta and 13 Jbeta, immunoSEQ multiplex PCR amplified TCR beta CDR3. In TCRdb, the immunoSEQ multiplex PCR reads were re-called with MiXCR into one record per CDR3 protein. Here the sample spans about 60,000 distinct CDR3 sequences, around 95% being singletons. Sequencing of TCR beta was performed on blood CD8+ T cells and on blood CD4+ T cells. FACS enriched CD8+ TEMRA cells, while bulk CD8+ and CD4+ were negatively isolated.

This TCR was recovered from a human donor with multiple sclerosis. Sequenced sample: CD8+ T cells from PBMCs. This chain uses TRBV3-1 with TRBJ2-7, with D unresolved. As DNA, the CDR3 is TGTGCCAGCAGCCAAGATTTGGCAGGCTCCTACGAGCAGTACTTC. It yields the protein CASSQDLAGSYEQYF.